This T cell receptor beta chain comes out of a study of cytomegalovirus exposure and HLA in healthy donors. Study results and limitations: Reportedly, cytomegalovirus status was diagnosed with high sensitivity and specificity.

As regards this clone: Its matching antigen is unknown.

In the PCR, 60 Vbeta and 13 Jbeta primers were used. The data were produced by immunoSEQ multiplex PCR, yet TCRdb's version contains in-frame clones alone and is incomplete. The sample lists over 95,000 clones; more than 65% were seen once. This clonotype originated in a man aged 40-49 years in good health and CMV-seropositive. Sequenced input: PBMCs.

The CDR3 is CASSRADTQYF. The CDR3 DNA follows: TGTGCCAGCAGTCGCGCCGATACGCAGTATTTT. The rearrangement uses TRBV2 and TRBJ2-3; D gene unclear. Germline-derived CDR1 and CDR2 are SNHLY and FYNNEI. The CDR3 runs to 11 residues. The V end lost 5 bases, the J end lost 6 bases, and 6 bases lay between the germline ends.